The 32 T cell receptor beta chains presented below share a single source sample, sequenced in a study of T-cell memory formation after mild COVID-19. One entry per CDR3 protein results from TCRdb running MiXCR on the 5' RACE reads. The sample yields a few hundred thousand distinct CDR3 sequences, 25% to 30% seen once. Sequenced input: PBMCs or a T cell subset sorted from them (not recorded which). These receptors all stem from an adult woman who had mild COVID-19 (a few samples of this study predate the infection). Cell type and time point are not known.

The gene calls are TRBV7-8 and TRBJ1-1; unclear D gene. The germline V gene encodes CDR1 SGHVS and CDR2 FQNEAQ. The ends were cut back, 0 bases at V and 7 bases at J, with 9 bases in the middle. The CDR3 runs to 13 residues. The CDR3 nucleotides are TGTGCCAGCAGCTTAGCAGGAAAATTTGAAGCTTTCTTT. Its translation is CASSLAGKFEAFF.

This chain connects TRBV11-3 to TRBJ2-1; either TRBD1 or TRBD2 may supply D (7 bases each). Trimming pared 5 bases from V and 1 base from J, leaving 21 bases between. CDR1 is SGHNT and CDR2 is YENEEA in the germline V gene. The CDR3 has 18 residues. Written as DNA, the CDR3 is TGTGCCAGCAGCCCTACAGGGGCGGGAGTATTATCCTACAATGAGCAGTTCTTC. It is translated as CASSPTGAGVLSYNEQFF.

The V gene is TRBV12-3 or TRBV12-4, the J gene TRBJ1-5; D gene uncertain. The CDR3 runs 20 residues. Trimming left V 3 bases short and J 6 bases short, with 30 bases between. CDR3 in amino acids: CASSFESGFFRDREGQPQHF. The DNA for the CDR3 is TGTGCCAGCAGTTTTGAAAGTGGCTTTTTTCGAGACCGGGAGGGTCAGCCCCAGCATTTT.

In this sample, this clonotype turned up a few times. The chain recombines TRBV20-1 with TRBJ1-1; perhaps TRBD1 as D (5 bases). Between the trimmed V and J ends, which lost 0 bases and 1 base, there was a span of 9 bases. Germline V gene lookup returns CDR1 DFQATT and CDR2 SNEGSKA (reference sequence). The CDR3 has 14 residues. The CDR3 nucleotides are TGCAGTGCTAGAGATGGCCAGGGGAACACTGAAGCTTTCTTT. The encoded protein is CSARDGQGNTEAFF.

V gene TRBV30 combines with J gene TRBJ1-2; D gene ambiguous. The V gene lost 8 bases and the J gene lost 6 bases, with 28 bases spanning the gap. The germline gives CDR1 GTSNPN, CDR2 SVGIG (reference sequence). The CDR3 runs to 16 residues. The CDR3 DNA sequence: TGTGCCCTACCCGTTTCTCACATCTCGACGATTGATGGCTACACCTTC. Translation gives CALPVSHISTIDGYTF.

This chain connects TRBV12-3 or TRBV12-4 to TRBJ2-4; a weak D match, TRBD1 (6 bases). This CDR3 comprises 16 residues. Trimming removed 6 bases at V and 7 bases at J, with 22 bases between. The CDR3 coding sequence is TGTGCCAGCAGCCCCGGGGCCGGGACAATGCGGAACATTCAGTACTTC. Protein sequence: CASSPGAGTMRNIQYF.

V usage is TRBV5-6 and J usage is TRBJ2-7, with a tentative D call TRBD1 (6 bases). Trimming took off 3 bases at V and 3 bases at J, with 13 bases between the two ends. CDR1 and CDR2 (germline): SGHDT, YYEEEE. The CDR3 length is 14 residues. CDR3 DNA: TGTGCCAGCAGCTGGACAGTAGACGGCTACGAGCAGTACTTC. Residues: CASSWTVDGYEQYF.

The rearrangement uses TRBV5-1 and TRBJ1-1, with D tentatively TRBD1 (6 bases). CDR3 length equals 18 residues. The germline CDR1 and CDR2 sequences are SGHRS and YFSETQ. V was clipped by 0 bases and J by 0 bases, with 18 bases between them. CDR3 residues: CASSLGAGTRRLNTEAFF. In nucleotides, the CDR3 is TGCGCCAGCAGCTTGGGGGCCGGGACAAGAAGACTGAACACTGAAGCTTTCTTT. Looking up the rest from reference TRBV5-1 and TRBJ1-1 gives the full variable domain: KAGVTQTPRYLIKTRGQQVTLSCSPISGHRSVSWYQQTPGQGLQFLFEYFSETQRNKGNFPGRFSGRQFSNSRSEMNVSTLELGDSALYLCASSLGAGTRRLNTEAFFGQGTRLTVV.

At least ten counts were recorded for this clonotype. The chain carries TRBV5-1 and TRBJ2-3; possibly TRBD1 or TRBD2 for D (5 bases each). The CDR3 contains 14 residues. CDR1 is SGHRS and CDR2 is YFSETQ in the germline V gene. V gave up 4 bases and J gave up 2 bases, with 11 bases separating them. The CDR3 DNA reads as TGCGCCAGCAGCATCGGGACCACCACAGATACGCAGTATTTT. It is translated as CASSIGTTTDTQYF.

The chain joins TRBV30 to TRBJ2-1; TRBD2 matches 12 bases. This CDR3 is 15 amino acids long. Germline V lookup: CDR1 GTSNPN, CDR2 SVGIG (reference sequence). Trimming took 3 bases from V and 6 from J; bases not matched to a gene: 6. The DNA for the CDR3 is TGTGCCTGGAGAGGGCTAGCGGGGGGGATCAATGAGCAGTTCTTC. Its translation is CAWRGLAGGINEQFF.

The chain couples TRBV18 to TRBJ2-1, with a possible D match to TRBD2 (5 bases). CDR3 length: 11 amino acids. V lost 4 bases, J lost 9 bases, and 7 bases lay in between. Germline V gene lookup returns CDR1 KGHSH and CDR2 LQKENI. CDR3 residues: CASSRRTEQFF. CDR3 nucleotides: TGTGCCAGCTCACGGAGGACTGAGCAGTTCTTC.

The chain recombines TRBV29-1 with TRBJ2-7, with TRBD2 matching over 8 bases. Germline V gene sequence: CDR1 SQVTM, CDR2 ANQGSEA. The CDR3 extends over 14 amino acids. V lost 2 bases, J lost 0 bases, and 3 bases stayed unmatched. The CDR3 loop is CSVEKRGSSYEQYF. DNA of the CDR3: TGCAGCGTTGAAAAGCGGGGGAGCTCCTACGAGCAGTACTTC.

The chain combines TRBV7-2 with TRBJ2-3, with 8 bases matching TRBD2. Germline assignment: CDR1 SGHTA and CDR2 FQGNSA. The CDR3 extends over 16 amino acids. Losses at the gene ends were 6 bases for V and 0 bases for J; bases not matched to a gene: 8. The CDR3 here is CASRLWPGGSTDTQYF. Here the CDR3 DNA reads TGTGCCAGCAGATTATGGCCGGGGGGGAGCACAGATACGCAGTATTTT.

The chain combines TRBV7-9 with TRBJ2-1, with a possible D match to TRBD2 (7 bases). The V and J ends lost 1 base and 11 bases respectively, with 18 bases between them. Per the germline V gene, CDR1 is SEHNR and CDR2 is FQNEAQ (reference sequence). This CDR3 is 15 amino acids long. This CDR3 reads CASSLDGGPGRKQFF. CDR3 bases: TGTGCCAGCAGCTTAGACGGGGGGCCGGGCCGTAAGCAGTTCTTC.

The J gene is TRBJ2-1, the V gene TRBV4-2; 9 bases are a match to TRBD1. The CDR3 has 15 residues. V dropped 5 bases and J dropped 5; count of bases not matched to a gene: 7. The germline V gene has CDR1 LGHNA and CDR2 YNFKEQ. The CDR3 here is CASSSRTGEDNEQFF. The CDR3 region has the DNA TGTGCCAGCAGCTCGCGGACAGGGGAGGACAATGAGCAGTTCTTC.

The J gene is TRBJ1-1, the V gene TRBV2, with 8 positions matching TRBD1. Losses at the gene ends were 9 bases for V and 7 bases for J; bases not matched to a gene: 10. The CDR3 runs to 13 residues. Looked up from germline, CDR1 is SNHLY and CDR2 is FYNNEI. The CDR3, as DNA: TGTGCCAGTGGACAGGGACGGGACGGTGAAGCTTTCTTT. Encoded protein: CASGQGRDGEAFF.

The chain is built from TRBV7-8 and TRBJ1-2; 9 bases align to TRBD1. The CDR3 is made up of 18 amino acids. Germline lookup yields CDR1 SGHVS and CDR2 FQNEAQ. Losses at the gene ends were 1 base for V and 3 bases for J; bases not matched to a gene: 12. The CDR3 nucleotides are TGTGCCAGCAGCTTAGTGGGTACACGGACAGGGGCGTACTATGGCTACACCTTC. Translated, it gives CASSLVGTRTGAYYGYTF.

This clonotype was picked up a small number of times. The gene calls are TRBV5-1 and TRBJ2-5; 7 bases match TRBD1. Germline V lookup: CDR1 SGHRS, CDR2 YFSETQ. The V segment lost 0 bases and the J segment 0 bases; nucleotides outside the gene matches: 2. This CDR3 has 15 amino acids. The CDR3 DNA is TGCGCCAGCAGCTTGGGGGACAGAAACCAAGAGACCCAGTACTTC. Translated, it gives CASSLGDRNQETQYF.

This chain links TRBV18 with TRBJ2-7; tentatively, D is TRBD2 (7 bases). The CDR3 is 16 residues long. Germline CDR1 KGHSH, CDR2 LQKENI. Trimming cost V 5 bases and J 4 bases, with 21 bases left between them. The CDR3 nucleotides are TGTGCCAGCTCAGCTAGCCCGGGGGGCGGTTCGTACGAGCAGTACTTC. It yields the protein CASSASPGGGSYEQYF. The whole variable domain, filled in from reference TRBV18 and TRBJ2-7, reads NAGVMQNPRHLVRRRGQEARLRCSPMKGHSHVYWYRQLPEEGLKFMVYLQKENIIDESGMPKERFSAEFPKEGPSILRIQQVVRGDSAAYFCASSASPGGGSYEQYFGPGTRLTVT.

V and J are TRBV19 and TRBJ2-5; 7 nucleotides align to TRBD2. The J segment lost 4 bases and the V segment lost 1 base, leaving 3 bases of the junction unmatched. This CDR3 is 14 amino acids long. Looked up from germline, CDR1 is LNHDA and CDR2 is SQIVND (reference sequence). Written as DNA, the CDR3 is TGTGCCAGTAGTATAGCGGCTAGCGGAGAGACCCAGTACTTC. It specifies CASSIAASGETQYF.

J is TRBJ1-1 and V is TRBV6-5; 7 bases line up with TRBD1. CDR1 MNHEY and CDR2 SVGAGI come from the germline V gene. The CDR3 spans 15 residues. V was pared by 6 bases and J by 3 bases, with 10 bases of the junction left unmatched. The CDR3: CASSRDRVGHTEAFF. Written as DNA, the CDR3 is TGTGCCAGCAGCAGAGACAGGGTCGGGCACACTGAAGCTTTCTTT.

The rearrangement joins TRBV7-8 to TRBJ2-3; TRBD2 matches at 8 bases. After removal of 3 bases from V and 6 bases from J, the junction contained 8 bases not matched to a gene. Germline V gene data show CDR1 as SGHVS and CDR2 as FQNEAQ. This CDR3 comprises 15 residues. The CDR3 sequence is CASSFEREPTDTQYF. For the CDR3, the DNA is TGTGCCAGCAGCTTCGAGCGGGAGCCCACGGATACGCAGTATTTT. Combining the CDR3 with reference TRBV7-8 and TRBJ2-3 gives the whole variable domain GAGVSQSPRYKVAKRGQDVALRCDPISGHVSLFWYQQALGQGPEFLTYFQNEAQLDKSGLPSDRFFAERPEGSVSTLKIQRTQQEDSAVYLCASSFEREPTDTQYFGPGTRLTVL.

This clonotype was detected ten times or more. This chain connects TRBV7-2 to TRBJ2-5, with no clear D. This CDR3 spans 13 amino acids. V lost 1 base and J lost 2, with 5 bases in between. The V gene's germline CDR1 is SGHTA and CDR2 FQGNSA. The CDR3 sequence: CASSLERQETQYF. The CDR3 coding sequence is TGTGCCAGCAGCTTAGAACGTCAAGAGACCCAGTACTTC.

This clonotype came up many times. This chain connects TRBV15 to TRBJ2-1; the match to TRBD2 covers 10 bases. The CDR3 extends over 13 amino acids. Germline assignment: CDR1 LNHNV and CDR2 YYDKDF (reference sequence). With 3 bases clipped from V and 13 bases from J, the junction kept 6 bases outside the gene matches. The CDR3 loop is CATSSSSGRPQFF. DNA for the CDR3: TGTGCCACCAGCAGTTCTAGCGGGAGACCCCAGTTCTTC. Full variable domain (rest looked up from reference TRBV15 and TRBJ2-1): DAMVIQNPRYQVTQFGKPVTLSCSQTLNHNVMYWYQQKSSQAPKLLFHYYDKDFNNEADTPDNFQSRRPNTSFCFLDIRSPGLGDTAMYLCATSSSSGRPQFFGPGTRLTVL.

V gene TRBV2 combines with J gene TRBJ2-1, with a tentative D call TRBD1 (6 bases). Trimming cost V 5 bases and J 11 bases, with 13 bases left between them. The CDR3 contains 12 residues. CDR1 is SNHLY and CDR2 is FYNNEI in the germline V gene. The CDR3 region is CASSPNRAQQFF. The DNA of the CDR3 is TGTGCCAGCAGTCCGAACAGGGCTCAGCAGTTCTTC. Using reference TRBV2 and TRBJ2-1 for the parts outside the CDR3, the full variable domain is EPEVTQTPSHQVTQMGQEVILRCVPISNHLYFYWYRQILGQKVEFLVSFYNNEISEKSEIFDDQFSVERPDGSNFTLKIRSTKLEDSAMYFCASSPNRAQQFFGPGTRLTVL.

This clonotype was counted ten times or more. V and J are TRBV5-4 and TRBJ1-1; D is perhaps TRBD1 (5 bases). V was clipped by 4 bases and J by 0 bases, with 10 bases between them. CDR1 and CDR2 from the germline V gene are SGHNT and YYREEE (reference sequence). This CDR3 region has 14 residues. The CDR3 DNA reads as TGTGCCAGCAGCCCGGGGACCTTGAACACTGAAGCTTTCTTT. As protein: CASSPGTLNTEAFF.

This clonotype was counted a few times. The chain is built from TRBV30 and TRBJ2-5, with D tentatively TRBD2 (5 bases). The CDR3 is 15 residues long. With 3 bases removed from V and 2 bases from J, the gap between germline ends came to 16 bases. The V gene's germline CDR1 is GTSNPN and CDR2 SVGIG (reference sequence). The CDR3 protein is CAWSLGGSGQETQYF. The CDR3 bases are TGTGCCTGGAGCCTTGGAGGAAGTGGACAAGAGACCCAGTACTTC.

This clonotype was observed many times. This chain joins TRBV6-6 and TRBJ2-1; 9 nucleotides match TRBD2. Germline assignment: CDR1 MNHNY and CDR2 SVGAGI (reference sequence). Trimming took 0 bases from V and 7 from J; bases not matched to a gene: 10. The CDR3 sequence is 17 residues long. CDR3 residues: CASSYSPWREGQNEQFF. CDR3 sequence (DNA): TGTGCCAGCAGTTACTCTCCCTGGCGGGAGGGCCAAAATGAGCAGTTCTTC.

In this sample, this clonotype turned up a few times. The gene calls are TRBV9 and TRBJ2-3, with 7 bases fitting TRBD2. V dropped 4 bases and J dropped 2; count of bases not matched to a gene: 7. There are 15 residues in the CDR3. Germline CDR1 and CDR2: SGDLS and YYNGEE. The CDR3 DNA follows: TGTGCCAGCAGCCCATCGGGACTACTCACAGATACGCAGTATTTT. Translated: CASSPSGLLTDTQYF.

This clonotype was detected only a few times. This chain joins TRBV5-5 and TRBJ2-3; possibly TRBD1 for D (5 bases). This CDR3 is built from 15 residues. Germline values: CDR1 SGHKS, CDR2 YYEKEE (reference sequence). V lost 0 bases and J 5 bases, leaving 13 bases between the germline ends. CDR3 loop: CASSLEGQGGDTQYF. CDR3 nucleotides: TGTGCCAGCAGCTTGGAGGGGCAGGGTGGAGATACGCAGTATTTT.

The chain combines TRBV5-5 with TRBJ1-2; TRBD1 aligns across 7 bases. The CDR3 has 18 amino acids. Germline values: CDR1 SGHKS, CDR2 YYEKEE (reference sequence). Germline trimming cut 5 bases from V and 3 bases from J; bases unmatched to any gene: 19. CDR3 sequence: CASRDLFRDSQFDYGYTF. The CDR3 nucleotides read TGTGCCAGCAGGGATTTGTTCCGGGACAGTCAATTTGACTATGGCTACACCTTC.

The rearrangement links TRBV4-1 to TRBJ2-3; 9 nucleotides agree with TRBD1. With V trimmed by 3 bases and J by 4 bases, 8 bases remained unmatched. The CDR3 has 16 residues. Germline assignment: CDR1 MGHRA and CDR2 YSYEKL. The CDR3 coding sequence is TGCGCCAGCAGCCAGTTCGGGACAGGGAACGCAGATACGCAGTATTTT. Protein sequence: CASSQFGTGNADTQYF.